This TCR beta chain was identified during a study of Ad26.COV2.S vaccination and SARS-CoV-2 variants. Study-wide context: Intramuscularly, Ad26.COV2.S was given either once or twice, 56 days apart.

Sequencing was performed with immunoSEQ multiplex PCR; in TCRdb, only in-frame clones are kept and a portion is missing. The profile shows approximately 410,000 clones, over 80% of them singletons. Specified treatment: some 19 received Ad26.COV2.S at low or high dose, single or two shots; 5 received placebo; per-sample allocation not given. The investigators took samples on day 63 after the first vaccine or placebo injection. As its vector, the vaccine had Ad26, which expressed Wuhan-strain SARS-CoV-2 spike. About this clone itself: The antigen is undetermined.

V lost 4 bases and J 3 bases, leaving 13 bases between the germline ends. CDR3 length equals 14 residues. Germline CDR1 is MNHEY and CDR2 is SVGEGT. Findings and limits, study-wide: Relative to placebo recipients, vaccine recipients exhibited elevated spike-specific TCR breadth. Responses of T cells in total may have been underestimated by the TCR breadth and depth analyses.

J is TRBJ2-7 and V is TRBV6-2 or TRBV6-3; D might be TRBD1 (5 bases). The sample in question was peripheral blood, obtained in a trial of Ad26.COV2.S vaccine versus placebo. This receptor was identified in a person aged 18-65 years who received the Ad26.COV2.S COVID-19 vaccine or a placebo. The CDR3 sequence: CASSSRQRNYEQYF. The DNA of the CDR3 is TGTGCCAGCAGTTCTCGACAGAGAAACTACGAGCAGTACTTC.